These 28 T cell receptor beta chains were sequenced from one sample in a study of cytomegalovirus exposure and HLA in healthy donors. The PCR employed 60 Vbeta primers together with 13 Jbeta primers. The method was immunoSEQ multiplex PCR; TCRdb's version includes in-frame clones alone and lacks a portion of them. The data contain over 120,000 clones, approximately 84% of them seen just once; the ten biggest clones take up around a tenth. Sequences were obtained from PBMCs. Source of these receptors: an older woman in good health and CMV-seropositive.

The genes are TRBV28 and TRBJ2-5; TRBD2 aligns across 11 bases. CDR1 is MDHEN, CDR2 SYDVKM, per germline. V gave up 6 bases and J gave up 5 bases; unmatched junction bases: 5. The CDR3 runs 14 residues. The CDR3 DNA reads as TGTGCCAGCAGCCCTAGCGGGAGGCGGGAGACCCAGTACTTC. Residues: CASSPSGRRETQYF.

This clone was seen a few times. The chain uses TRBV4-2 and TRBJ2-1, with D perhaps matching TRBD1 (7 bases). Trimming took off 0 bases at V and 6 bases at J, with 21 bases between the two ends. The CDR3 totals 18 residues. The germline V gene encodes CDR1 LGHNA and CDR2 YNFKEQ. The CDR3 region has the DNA TGTGCCAGCAGCCAAGACCTTGGCCAGGGGGGACGGGTCAATGAGCAGTTCTTC. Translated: CASSQDLGQGGRVNEQFF.

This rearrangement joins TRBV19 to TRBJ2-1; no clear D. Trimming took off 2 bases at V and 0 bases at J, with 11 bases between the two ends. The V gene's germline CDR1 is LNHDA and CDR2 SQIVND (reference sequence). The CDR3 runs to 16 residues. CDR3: CASSIQGGSSYNEQFF. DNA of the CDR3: TGTGCCAGTAGTATACAAGGCGGTTCCTCCTACAATGAGCAGTTCTTC. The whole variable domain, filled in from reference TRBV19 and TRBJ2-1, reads DGGITQSPKYLFRKEGQNVTLSCEQNLNHDAMYWYRQDPGQGLRLIYYSQIVNDFQKGDIAEGYSVSREKKESFPLTVTSAQKNPTAFYLCASSIQGGSSYNEQFFGPGTRLTVL.

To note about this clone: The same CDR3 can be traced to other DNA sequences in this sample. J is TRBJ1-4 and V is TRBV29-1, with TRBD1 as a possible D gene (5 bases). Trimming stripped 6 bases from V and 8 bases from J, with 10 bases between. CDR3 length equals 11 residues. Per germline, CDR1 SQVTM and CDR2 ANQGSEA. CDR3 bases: TGCAGCGTGGACCGGGGGGAAAAACTGTTTTTT. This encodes CSVDRGEKLFF.

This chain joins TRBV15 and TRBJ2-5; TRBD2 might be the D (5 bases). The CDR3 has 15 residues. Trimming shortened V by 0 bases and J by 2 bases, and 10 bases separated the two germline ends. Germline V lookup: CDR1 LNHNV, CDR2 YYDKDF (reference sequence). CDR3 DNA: TGTGCCACCAGCAGAGATATAGCGCGACAAGAGACCCAGTACTTC. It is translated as CATSRDIARQETQYF. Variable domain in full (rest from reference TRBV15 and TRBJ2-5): DAMVIQNPRYQVTQFGKPVTLSCSQTLNHNVMYWYQQKSSQAPKLLFHYYDKDFNNEADTPDNFQSRRPNTSFCFLDIRSPGLGDTAMYLCATSRDIARQETQYFGPGTRLLVL.

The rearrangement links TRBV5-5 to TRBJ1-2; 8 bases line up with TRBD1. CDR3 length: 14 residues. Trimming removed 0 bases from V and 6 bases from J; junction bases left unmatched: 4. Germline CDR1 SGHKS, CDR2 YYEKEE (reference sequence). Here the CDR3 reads CASSLATGEDGYTF. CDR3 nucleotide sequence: TGTGCCAGCAGCTTGGCGACAGGGGAGGATGGCTACACCTTC.

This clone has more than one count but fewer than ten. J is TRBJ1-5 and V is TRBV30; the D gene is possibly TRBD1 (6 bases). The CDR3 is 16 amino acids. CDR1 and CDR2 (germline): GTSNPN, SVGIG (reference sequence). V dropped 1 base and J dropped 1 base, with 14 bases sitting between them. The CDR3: CAWSEGTMVSNQPQHF. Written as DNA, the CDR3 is TGTGCCTGGAGTGAAGGGACAATGGTAAGCAATCAGCCCCAGCATTTT.

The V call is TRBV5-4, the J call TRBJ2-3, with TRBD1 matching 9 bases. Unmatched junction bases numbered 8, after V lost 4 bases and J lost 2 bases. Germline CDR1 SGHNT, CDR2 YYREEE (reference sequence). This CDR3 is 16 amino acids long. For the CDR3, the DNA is TGTGCCAGCAGCACAAACGGACAGGGGCCCACAGATACGCAGTATTTT. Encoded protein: CASSTNGQGPTDTQYF. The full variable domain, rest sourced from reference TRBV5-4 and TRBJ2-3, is ETGVTQSPTHLIKTRGQQVTLRCSSQSGHNTVSWYQQALGQGPQFIFQYYREEENGRGNFPPRFSGLQFPNYSSELNVNALELDDSALYLCASSTNGQGPTDTQYFGPGTRLTVL.

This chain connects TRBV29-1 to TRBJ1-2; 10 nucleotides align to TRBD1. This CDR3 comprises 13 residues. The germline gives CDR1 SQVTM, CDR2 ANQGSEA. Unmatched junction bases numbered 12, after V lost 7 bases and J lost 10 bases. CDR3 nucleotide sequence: TGCAGCGCCGACCGACAGGGGGCTGTGGACTACACCTTC. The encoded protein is CSADRQGAVDYTF.

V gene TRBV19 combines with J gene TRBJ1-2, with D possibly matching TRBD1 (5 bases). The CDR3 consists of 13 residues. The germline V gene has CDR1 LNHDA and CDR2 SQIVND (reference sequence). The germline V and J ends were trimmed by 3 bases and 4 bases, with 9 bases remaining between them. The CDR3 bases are TGTGCCAGTAGTATCCCAGGGATCTATGGCTACACCTTC. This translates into CASSIPGIYGYTF.

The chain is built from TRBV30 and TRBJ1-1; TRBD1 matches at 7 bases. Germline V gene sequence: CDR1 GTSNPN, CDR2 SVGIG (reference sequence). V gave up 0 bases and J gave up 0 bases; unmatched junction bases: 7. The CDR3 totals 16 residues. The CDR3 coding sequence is TGTGCCTGGAGTGTCTCCCGGACAGGTTTGAACACTGAAGCTTTCTTT. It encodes CAWSVSRTGLNTEAFF.

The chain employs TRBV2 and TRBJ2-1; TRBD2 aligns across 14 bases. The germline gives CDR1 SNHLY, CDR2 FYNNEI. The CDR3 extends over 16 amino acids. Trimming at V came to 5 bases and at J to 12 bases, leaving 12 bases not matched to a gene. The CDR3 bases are TGTGCCAGCAGTTCGACTGGACTAGCGGGAGGAATGGTGCAGTTCTTC. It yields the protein CASSSTGLAGGMVQFF.

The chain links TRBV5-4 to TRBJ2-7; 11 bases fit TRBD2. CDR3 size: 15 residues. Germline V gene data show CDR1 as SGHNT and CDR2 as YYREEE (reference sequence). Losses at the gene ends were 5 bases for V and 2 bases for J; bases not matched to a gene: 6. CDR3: CASSFLAGGAYEQYF. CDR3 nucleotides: TGTGCCAGCAGTTTCCTAGCGGGAGGCGCCTACGAGCAGTACTTC.

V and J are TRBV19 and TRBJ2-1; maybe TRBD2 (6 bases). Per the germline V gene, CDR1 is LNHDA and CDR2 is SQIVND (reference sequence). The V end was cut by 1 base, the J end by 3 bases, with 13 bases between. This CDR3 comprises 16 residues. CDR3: CASSIAAGLIYNEQFF. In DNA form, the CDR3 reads TGTGCCAGTAGTATAGCAGCGGGCCTCATCTACAATGAGCAGTTCTTC.

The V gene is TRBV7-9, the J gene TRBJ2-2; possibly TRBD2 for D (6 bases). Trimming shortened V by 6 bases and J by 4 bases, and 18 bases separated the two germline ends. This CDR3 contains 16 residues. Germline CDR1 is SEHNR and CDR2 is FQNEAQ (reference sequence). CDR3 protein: CASRPPGVGLTGELFF. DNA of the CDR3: TGTGCCAGCAGGCCCCCGGGGGTTGGCCTCACCGGGGAGCTGTTTTTT.

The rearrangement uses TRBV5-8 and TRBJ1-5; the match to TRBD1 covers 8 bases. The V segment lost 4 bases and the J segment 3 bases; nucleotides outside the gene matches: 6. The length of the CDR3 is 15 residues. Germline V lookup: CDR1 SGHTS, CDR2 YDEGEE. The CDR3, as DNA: TGTGCCAGCAGCGCCCGGGACAGGCACAATCAGCCCCAGCATTTT. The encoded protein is CASSARDRHNQPQHF.

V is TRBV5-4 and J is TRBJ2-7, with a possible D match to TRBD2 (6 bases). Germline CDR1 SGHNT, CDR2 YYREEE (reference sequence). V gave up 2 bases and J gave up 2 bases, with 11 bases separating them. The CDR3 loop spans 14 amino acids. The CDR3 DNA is TGTGCCAGCAGCTTTCCGGGACTCCCCTACGAGCAGTACTTC. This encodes CASSFPGLPYEQYF. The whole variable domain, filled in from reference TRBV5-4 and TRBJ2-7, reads ETGVTQSPTHLIKTRGQQVTLRCSSQSGHNTVSWYQQALGQGPQFIFQYYREEENGRGNFPPRFSGLQFPNYSSELNVNALELDDSALYLCASSFPGLPYEQYFGPGTRLTVT.

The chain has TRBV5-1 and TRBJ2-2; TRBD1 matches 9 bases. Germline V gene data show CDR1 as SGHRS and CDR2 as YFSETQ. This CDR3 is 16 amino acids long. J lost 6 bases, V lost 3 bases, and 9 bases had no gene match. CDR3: CASSSQPGQGAGELFF. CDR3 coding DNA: TGCGCCAGCAGCTCCCAACCGGGACAGGGAGCCGGGGAGCTGTTTTTT.

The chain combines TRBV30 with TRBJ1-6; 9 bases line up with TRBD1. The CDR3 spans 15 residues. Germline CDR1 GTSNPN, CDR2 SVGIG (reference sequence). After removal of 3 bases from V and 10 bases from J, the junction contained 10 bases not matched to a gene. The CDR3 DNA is TGTGCCTGGAGGTCCCGGGACAGGGTGGGCTCACCCCTCCACTTT. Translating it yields CAWRSRDRVGSPLHF.

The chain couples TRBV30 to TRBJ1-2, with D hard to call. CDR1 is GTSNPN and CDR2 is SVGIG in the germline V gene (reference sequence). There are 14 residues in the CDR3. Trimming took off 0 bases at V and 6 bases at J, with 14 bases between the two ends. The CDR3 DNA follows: TGTGCCTGGAGTGTACGGGCCGGGATAGATGGCTACACCTTC. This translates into CAWSVRAGIDGYTF.

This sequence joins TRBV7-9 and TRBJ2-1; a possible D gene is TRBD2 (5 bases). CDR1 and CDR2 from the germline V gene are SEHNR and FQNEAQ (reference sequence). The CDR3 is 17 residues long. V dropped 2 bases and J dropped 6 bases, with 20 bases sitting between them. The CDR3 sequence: CASSLRLDFLARNEQFF. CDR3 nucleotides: TGTGCCAGCAGCTTACGTTTGGACTTCCTAGCTCGCAATGAGCAGTTCTTC.

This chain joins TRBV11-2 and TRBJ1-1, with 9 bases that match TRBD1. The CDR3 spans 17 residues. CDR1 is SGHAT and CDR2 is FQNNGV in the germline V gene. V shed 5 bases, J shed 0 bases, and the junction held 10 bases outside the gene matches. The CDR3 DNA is TGTGCCAGCAGCAAATCAGGGACAGGGCCAGTGAACACTGAAGCTTTCTTT. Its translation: CASSKSGTGPVNTEAFF.

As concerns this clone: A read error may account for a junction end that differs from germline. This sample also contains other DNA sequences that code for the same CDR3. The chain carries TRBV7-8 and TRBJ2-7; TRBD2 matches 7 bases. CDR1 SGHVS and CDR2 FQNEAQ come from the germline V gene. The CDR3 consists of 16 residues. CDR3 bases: TGCGCCAGCAGCTTTGGGACCGGGACTACCGCCTACGAGCAGTACTTC. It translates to CASSFGTGTTAYEQYF.

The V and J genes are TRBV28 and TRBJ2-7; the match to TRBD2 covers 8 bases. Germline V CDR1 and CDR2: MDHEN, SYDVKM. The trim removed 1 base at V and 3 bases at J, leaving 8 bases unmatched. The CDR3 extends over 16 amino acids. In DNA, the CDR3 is TGTGCCAGCAGTTTATCCTTCGGGGGGGCGCTCTACGAGCAGTACTTC. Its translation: CASSLSFGGALYEQYF.

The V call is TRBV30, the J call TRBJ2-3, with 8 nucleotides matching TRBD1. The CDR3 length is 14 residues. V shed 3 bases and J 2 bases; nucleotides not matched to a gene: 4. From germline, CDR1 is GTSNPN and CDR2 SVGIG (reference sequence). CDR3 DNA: TGTGCCTGGAGGAGGACAGGGTACACAGATACGCAGTATTTT. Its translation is CAWRRTGYTDTQYF.

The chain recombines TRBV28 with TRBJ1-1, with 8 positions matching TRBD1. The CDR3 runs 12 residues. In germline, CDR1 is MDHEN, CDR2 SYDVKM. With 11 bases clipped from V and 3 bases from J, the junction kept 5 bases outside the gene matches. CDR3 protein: CAGQGQDTEAFF. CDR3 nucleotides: TGTGCCGGACAGGGCCAGGACACTGAAGCTTTCTTT.

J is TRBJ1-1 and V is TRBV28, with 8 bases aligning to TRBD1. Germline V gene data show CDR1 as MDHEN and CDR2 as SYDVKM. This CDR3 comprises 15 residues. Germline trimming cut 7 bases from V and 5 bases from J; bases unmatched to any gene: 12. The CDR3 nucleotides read TGTGCCAGCATGTCAGGGGGCGCTCGGGGAACTGAAGCTTTCTTT. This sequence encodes CASMSGGARGTEAFF.

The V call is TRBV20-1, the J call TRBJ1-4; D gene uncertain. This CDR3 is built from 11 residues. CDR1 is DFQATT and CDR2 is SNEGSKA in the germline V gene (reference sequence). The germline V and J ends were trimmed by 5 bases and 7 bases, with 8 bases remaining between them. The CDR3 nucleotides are TGCAGTGCTGCCCGCGGTGAAAAACTGTTTTTT. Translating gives CSAARGEKLFF.